The rows below give T cell receptor beta chains drawn from one sample of a study of OX40 agonist ivuxolimab in advanced cancers. Sequencing used immunoSEQ multiplex PCR; TCRdb keeps in-frame clones, though not all of them. The sample gives several thousand clones, more than 85% of which show up once; roughly 1.9% is in the top ten. This specimen consisted of CD4+ or CD8+ T cells sorted from blood, obtained in a trial of the OX40 agonist ivuxolimab. Receptor source: an adult with an advanced solid tumor such as melanoma, head and neck, liver or kidney cancer. Both conserved end residues are part of each CDR3. Each record gives: CDR3 length, V gene, D gene, J gene, CDR3 DNA, CDR3 protein. A D gene is named only where the DNA matches it firmly.

>15|TRBV9|-|TRBJ2-3
TGTGCCAGCAGCGTAGGAAGTATCCTCACAGATACGCAGTATTTT
CASSVGSILTDTQYF
>15|TRBV11-1|-|TRBJ2-3
TGTGCCAGCAGCCCAGGTGGGCTGGGCACAGATACGCAGTATTTT
CASSPGGLGTDTQYF
>15|TRBV9|-|TRBJ1-2
TGTGCCAGCAGCGCCTCAGGGGCCGCCTCCTATGGCTACACCTTC
CASSASGAASYGYTF
>14|TRBV28|-|TRBJ1-3
TGTGCCACCTCAGGGTCGCTCTCTGGAAACACCATATATTTT
CATSGSLSGNTIYF